The clone carrying this TCR beta chain was seen a single time. CDR3 length: 17 residues. From germline, CDR1 is SGHRS and CDR2 YFSETQ. V lost 4 bases and J lost 6; bases outside the gene matches: 13. Autoimmune disease history or systemic immunosuppression excluded patients. Cycle 7 day 1, cycle 4 day 1, and baseline were the timepoints at which blood was sampled. This sample was included in a study of OX40 agonist ivuxolimab in advanced cancers. Study-wide background: Administration of intravenous ivuxolimab to patients occurred every 2 weeks at 0.01 to 10 mg/kg. Partial responses were achieved by three patients: one hepatocellular carcinoma, two cutaneous melanoma.

Sequenced by immunoSEQ multiplex PCR; TCRdb stores in-frame clones only, minus some. The sample holds roughly 92,000 clones, around 91% seen once. Sequenced here: CD4+ or CD8+ T cells sorted from blood, sampled in a trial of the OX40 agonist ivuxolimab. The V call is TRBV5-1, the J call TRBJ2-2; 9 nucleotides match TRBD2. This TCR derives from an adult with an advanced solid tumor such as melanoma, head and neck, liver or kidney cancer. CDR3: CASSPSLAGSVAGELFF. CDR3 coding DNA: TGCGCCAGCAGCCCCAGTCTAGCGGGGTCCGTTGCCGGGGAGCTGTTTTTT.